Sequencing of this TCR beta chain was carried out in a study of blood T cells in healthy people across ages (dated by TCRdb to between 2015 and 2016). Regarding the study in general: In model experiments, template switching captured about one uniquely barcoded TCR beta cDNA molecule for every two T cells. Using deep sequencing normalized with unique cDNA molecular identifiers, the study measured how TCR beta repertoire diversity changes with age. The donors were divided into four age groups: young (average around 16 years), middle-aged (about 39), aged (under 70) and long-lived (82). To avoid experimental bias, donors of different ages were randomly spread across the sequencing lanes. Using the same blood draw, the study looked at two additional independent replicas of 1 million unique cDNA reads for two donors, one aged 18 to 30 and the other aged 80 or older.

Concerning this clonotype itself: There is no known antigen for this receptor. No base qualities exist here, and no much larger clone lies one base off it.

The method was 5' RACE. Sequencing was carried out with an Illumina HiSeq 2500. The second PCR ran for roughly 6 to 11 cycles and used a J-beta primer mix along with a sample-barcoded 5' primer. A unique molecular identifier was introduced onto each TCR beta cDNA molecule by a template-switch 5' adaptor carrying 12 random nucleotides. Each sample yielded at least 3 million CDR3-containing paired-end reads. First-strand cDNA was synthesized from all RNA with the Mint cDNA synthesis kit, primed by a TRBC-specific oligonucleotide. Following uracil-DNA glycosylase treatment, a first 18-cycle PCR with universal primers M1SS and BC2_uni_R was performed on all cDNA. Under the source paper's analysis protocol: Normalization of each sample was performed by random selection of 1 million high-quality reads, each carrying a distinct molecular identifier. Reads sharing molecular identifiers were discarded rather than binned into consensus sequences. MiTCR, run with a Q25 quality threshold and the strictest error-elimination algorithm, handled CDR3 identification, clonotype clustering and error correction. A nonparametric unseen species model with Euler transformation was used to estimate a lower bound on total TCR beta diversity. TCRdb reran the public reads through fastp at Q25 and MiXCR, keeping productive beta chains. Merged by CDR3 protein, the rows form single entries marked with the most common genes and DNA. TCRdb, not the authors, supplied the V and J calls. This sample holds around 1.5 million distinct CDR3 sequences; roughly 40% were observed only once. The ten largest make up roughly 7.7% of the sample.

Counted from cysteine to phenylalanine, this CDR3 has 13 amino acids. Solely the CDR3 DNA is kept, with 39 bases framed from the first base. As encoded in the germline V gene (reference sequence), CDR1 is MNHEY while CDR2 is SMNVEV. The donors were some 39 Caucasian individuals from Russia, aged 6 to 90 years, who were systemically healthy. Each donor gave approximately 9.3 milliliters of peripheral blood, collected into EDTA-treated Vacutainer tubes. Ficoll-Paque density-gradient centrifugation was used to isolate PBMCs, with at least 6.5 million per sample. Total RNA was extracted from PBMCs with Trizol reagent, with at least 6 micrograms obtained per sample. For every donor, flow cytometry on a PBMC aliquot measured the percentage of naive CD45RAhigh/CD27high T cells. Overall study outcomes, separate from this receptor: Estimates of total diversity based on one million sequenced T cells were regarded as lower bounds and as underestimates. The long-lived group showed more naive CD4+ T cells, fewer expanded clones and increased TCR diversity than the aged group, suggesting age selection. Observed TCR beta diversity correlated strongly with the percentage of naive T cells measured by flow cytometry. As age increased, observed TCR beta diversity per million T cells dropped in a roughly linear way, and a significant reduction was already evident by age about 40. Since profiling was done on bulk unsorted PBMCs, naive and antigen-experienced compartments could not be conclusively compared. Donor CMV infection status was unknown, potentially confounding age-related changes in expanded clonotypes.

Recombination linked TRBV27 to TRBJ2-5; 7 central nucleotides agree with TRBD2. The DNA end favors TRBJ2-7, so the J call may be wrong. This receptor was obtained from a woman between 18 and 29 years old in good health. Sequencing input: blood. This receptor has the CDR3 CASSSAGRNEQYF. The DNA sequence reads TGTGCCAGCAGTTCAGCCGGGAGGAACGAGCAGTACTTC.